This T cell receptor beta chain was sequenced in a study of CD8+ T cells in alopecia areata (dated by TCRdb to the late 2010s). Context from the whole study: The treated patients took part in an open-label pilot trial in which moderate-to-severe alopecia areata was treated with oral tofacitinib at 5 to 10 mg twice daily. Tofacitinib was given for 6 to 18 months, followed by 6 months of follow-up off drug to assess delayed response and recurrence. Biopsies were taken from tofacitinib-treated patients at baseline and at 4 and 24 weeks of treatment, and a later scalp biopsy was taken in several of the tofacitinib-treated patients. RNA came from the PAXgene miRNA kit for fixed scalp, the miRNeasy kit for PBMCs, and the RNeasy kit for mouse skin. In humans, TCRbeta sequencing was performed on scalp tissue and on sorted CD4+ and CD8+ peripheral blood T cells from healthy controls and from patients with patchy or totalis/universalis alopecia areata. In both human patients and the C3H/HeJ mouse model, the study applied high-throughput TCRbeta sequencing to look at T cell clonal expansion in alopecia areata. For the treated patients, the SALT score, which quantifies what percentage of scalp surface area is affected, served as the measure of disease severity. TCRbeta CDR3 regions were amplified by immunoSEQ multiplex PCR using 35 Vbeta forward and 13 Jbeta reverse primers. Scalp clonality was compared across normal scalp (n=4), patchy alopecia areata scalp (n=8), and alopecia totalis/universalis scalp (n=8). Study-wide findings and limitations: Scalp TCR repertoire analysis is complicated because resident alphabeta T cells in normal human skin are also sequenced, whereas mouse skin is dominated by gammadelta T cells. The treated cohort was small, with a single nonresponder, so links between baseline CD8+ expansion and response need larger studies. Many expanded lesional clones were found to persist in scalp and blood during tofacitinib treatment, and relapse after treatment cessation may be partly explained by this persistence. With tofacitinib, both scalp clonality and the number of expanded CD8+ clones among the top 100 scalp clones went down significantly. Shared TCR sequences between patients were less evident than in mice, which may be partly attributable to HLA diversity in the patient population. Higher clonality and more expanded CD8+ clones were observed in lesional scalp than in normal scalp, particularly in alopecia totalis/universalis, a finding suggestive of antigenic drive.

As to this clone: The target of this receptor is not known. The input lacks base qualities; no much larger clone sits a single base away.

The library was prepared using the immunoSEQ multiplex PCR assay. To provide template for TCR sequencing, every sample had RNA extracted and reverse transcribed into cDNA. First-strand cDNA was synthesized using SuperScript III with a 2:1 mix of oligo-dT and random hexamers. Amplification bias was assessed with a synthetic immune receptor repertoire, and residual bias was removed computationally. Turning to the authors' computational methods: After raw reads were preprocessed to remove errors, the CDR3 was defined following IMGT conventions as running from the conserved cysteine to phenylalanine. Clonality was calculated as 1 minus Shannon entropy normalized by log2 of the number of productive unique TCRs. CD4 or CD8 identity of scalp clones was inferred by cross-referencing scalp TCRbeta sequences with sorted blood CD4 and CD8 repertoires. This immuneACCESS table, as held by TCRdb, lists in-frame sequences with V and J called but not all clones. Of the missing ones, under half trace to an unresolved V gene in checked studies; the others have no known cause. The V and J calls and the clone size are those of that table, but D and trimming were determined from the DNA. In this sample the table shows 180,000 or so clones, roughly 60% of which occur a single time. The leading ten clones occupy under 7% of the sample.

CDR1 SGHRS and CDR2 YFSETQ were looked up in the germline V gene. Spanning cysteine to phenylalanine, the CDR3 consists of 15 amino acids. Of the read, only the CDR3 DNA is kept; its 45 bases are in frame from base 1. Trimming at the junction amounts to 2 bases on V and 1 base on J, and the germline ends lie 12 bases apart. Read against the paper, the sample's time point label means: roughly 26 weeks on oral tofacitinib. The treatment or condition label here, explained by the study, means: oral pan-JAK inhibitor, 5-10 mg twice daily. Peripheral blood and lesional scalp punch biopsies were obtained from patients with alopecia areata. PBMCs were isolated by density centrifugation and stained for CD3, CD4 and CD8, after which CD4+ and CD8+ T cells were sorted on a FACSAria.

The chain is assembled from TRBV5-1 and TRBJ1-1; perhaps TRBD1 is the D gene, with 6 bases matching. Sequenced material: CD4+ T cells sorted from blood, taken at week 24, from a patient treated with tofacitinib. This TCR came from a human donor with alopecia areata. CDR3 protein: CASSFNRVRNTEAFF. The DNA reads as follows: TGCGCCAGCAGCTTTAACAGGGTCAGGAACACTGAAGCTTTCTTT.